These 15 T cell receptor beta chains were all obtained from the same sample, sequenced in a study of human T cells and chemical hapten exposure. Time point denoted: pre-sensitization, week 0. Treatment: therapeutic diphenylcyclopropenone sensitization with weekly scalp DPC. Via MiXCR, TCRdb re-called the RACE reads, giving one row per CDR3 protein. The table has 300,000 to 400,000 distinct CDR3 sequences, 4% to 6% seen once. Sequenced material: whole blood, taken in connection with sensitization to the hapten diphenylcyclopropenone (DPC). The origin of the receptors is a woman in her fifties or sixties with alopecia areata. Some clones in this sample may be carry-over from other donors' samples.

The J gene is TRBJ2-3, the V gene TRBV6-1; tentative D call: TRBD1 (5 bases). Between the trimmed V and J ends, which lost 4 bases and 3 bases, there was a span of 11 bases. Germline assignment: CDR1 MNHNS and CDR2 SASEGT. This CDR3 comprises 14 residues. The CDR3 region is CASSGFRVTDTQYF. In DNA form, the CDR3 reads TGTGCCAGCAGTGGATTCAGGGTAACAGATACGCAGTATTTT.

The chain links TRBV28 to TRBJ1-1; no clear D gene. Germline values: CDR1 MDHEN, CDR2 SYDVKM. The ends were cut back, 4 bases at V and 6 bases at J, with 6 bases in the middle. The CDR3 has 11 amino acids. This chain's CDR3 is CASSSLSEAFF. CDR3 DNA: TGTGCCAGCAGTTCCCTCTCTGAAGCTTTCTTT.

The rearrangement joins TRBV5-1 to TRBJ1-6; D call uncertain. The V and J ends lost 6 bases and 4 bases respectively, with 8 bases between them. The germline CDR1 and CDR2 sequences are SGHRS and YFSETQ. This CDR3 spans 13 amino acids. The CDR3 loop reads CASMEDYNSPLHF. CDR3 DNA sequence: TGCGCCAGCATGGAGGATTATAATTCACCCCTCCACTTT.

This clonotype was seen at least ten times. This chain uses TRBV21-1 with TRBJ2-3; the DNA was not used to check the table's D call, TRBD2. TRBV21-1 is a recognized pseudogene. The CDR3 has 15 residues. The CDR3 loop reads CASSEGRGVADTQYF. The CDR3 bases are TGTGCCAGCAGCGAGGGCCGGGGGGTGGCAGATACGCAGTATTTT.

This chain joins TRBV11-2 and TRBJ2-6; maybe TRBD1 (6 bases). CDR3 length: 17 amino acids. The V gene's germline CDR1 is SGHAT and CDR2 FQNNGV. With 3 bases removed from V and 0 bases from J, the gap between germline ends came to 12 bases. Written as DNA, the CDR3 is TGTGCCAGCAGCTTTCCGGGACACTTCTCTGGGGCCAACGTCCTGACTTTC. This sequence encodes CASSFPGHFSGANVLTF. Using reference TRBV11-2 and TRBJ2-6 for the parts outside the CDR3, the full variable domain is EAGVAQSPRYKIIEKRQSVAFWCNPISGHATLYWYQQILGQGPKLLIQFQNNGVVDDSQLPKDRFSAERLKGVDSTLKIQPAKLEDSAVYLCASSFPGHFSGANVLTFGAGSRLTVL.

In its sample, this clonotype was seen many times. The chain combines TRBV28 with TRBJ2-3, with 8 bases aligning to TRBD2. This CDR3 region has 16 residues. Germline-derived CDR1 and CDR2 are MDHEN and SYDVKM. The J segment lost 3 bases and the V segment lost 8 bases, leaving 13 bases of the junction unmatched. The CDR3 DNA reads as TGTGCCAGCCTCCCTCGGGGGGGGCGCCAGACAGATACGCAGTATTTT. It is translated as CASLPRGGRQTDTQYF.

There are many counts of this clonotype. This chain links TRBV30 with TRBJ2-5, with D unresolved. The V gene's germline CDR1 is GTSNPN and CDR2 SVGIG (reference sequence). Deletions cut 4 bases from V and 5 bases from J, with 20 bases between. The CDR3 is 15 amino acids. CDR3 nucleotide sequence: TGTGCCTGGACTCCGAAGGACCGAAGTCGGGAGACCCAGTACTTC. This encodes CAWTPKDRSRETQYF. Based on the CDR3 plus reference TRBV30 and TRBJ2-5, the full variable domain is SQTIHQWPATLVQPVGSPLSLECTVEGTSNPNLYWYRQAAGRGLQLLFYSVGIGQISSEVPQNLSASRPQDRQFILSSKKLLLSDSGFYLCAWTPKDRSRETQYFGPGTRLLVL.

The chain links TRBV4-3 to TRBJ1-6; D gene unclear. The germline gives CDR1 LGHNA, CDR2 YSLEER. Trimming removed 0 bases at V and 7 bases at J, with 4 bases between. The length of the CDR3 is 13 residues. CDR3 loop: CASSQELNSPLHF. CDR3 coding DNA: TGCGCCAGCAGCCAAGAATTGAATTCACCCCTCCACTTT.

The rearrangement uses TRBV13 and TRBJ1-2, with 7 bases matching TRBD1. CDR3 size: 14 residues. V was clipped by 5 bases and J by 8 bases; unmatched bases: 11. Germline V gives CDR1 PRHDT, CDR2 FYEKMQ (reference sequence). The CDR3: CASSHGQADGGYTF. CDR3 nucleotides: TGTGCCAGCAGCCATGGACAGGCTGACGGAGGCTACACCTTC.

This clonotype was counted many times. This rearrangement joins TRBV6-5 to TRBJ1-1, with D tentatively TRBD1 (5 bases). CDR3 length equals 14 residues. Germline loops: CDR1 MNHEY, CDR2 SVGAGI. The V and J ends lost 3 bases and 0 bases respectively, with 8 bases between them. The CDR3 coding sequence is TGTGCCAGCAGTTATTCAGGGATGAACACTGAAGCTTTCTTT. Its translation: CASSYSGMNTEAFF.

Concerning this clonotype: Just one base apart from a much larger clone, this may be a read error. This sequence joins TRBV5-1 and TRBJ2-1, with 10 bases aligning to TRBD2. Per germline, CDR1 SGHRS and CDR2 YFSETQ. CDR3 length: 15 amino acids. The trim removed 4 bases at V and 1 base at J, leaving 2 bases unmatched. CDR3 sequence: CASSATSGSYNEQFF. The CDR3 region has the DNA TGCGCCAGCAGCGCGACTAGCGGGTCCTACAATGAGCAGTTCTTC.

This chain uses TRBV20-1 with TRBJ1-5; TRBD1 is a possible D gene (6 bases). CDR1 and CDR2 (germline): DFQATT, SNEGSKA (reference sequence). This CDR3 contains 15 residues. The V gene lost 1 base and the J gene lost 0 bases, with 10 bases spanning the gap. As DNA, the CDR3 is TGCAGTGCTAGAGGGGGGGCGGGTAGCAATCAGCCCCAGCATTTT. Translating gives CSARGGAGSNQPQHF.

In this sample, this clonotype turned up many times. This sequence joins TRBV27 and TRBJ1-1; a possible D gene is TRBD1 (6 bases). V was cut by 3 bases and J by 1 base, with 9 bases left in between. The CDR3 length is 14 residues. The germline V gene has CDR1 MNHEY and CDR2 SMNVEV (reference sequence). The CDR3 sequence: CASSFRQENTEAFF. CDR3 DNA: TGTGCCAGCAGTTTCAGACAGGAGAACACTGAAGCTTTCTTT.

As DNA, the CDR3 is TGCAGCGTGGGGTGGGACAGGGGAAGGACTGAAGCTTTCTTT. Its protein product is CSVGWDRGRTEAFF. The J gene is TRBJ1-1, the V gene TRBV29-1, with 10 bases that match TRBD1. The germline V gene encodes CDR1 SQVTM and CDR2 ANQGSEA. The V segment lost 6 bases and the J segment 5 bases; nucleotides outside the gene matches: 9. The CDR3 runs to 14 residues. Based on the CDR3 plus reference TRBV29-1 and TRBJ1-1, the full variable domain is SAVISQKPSRDICQRGTSLTIQCQVDSQVTMMFWYRQQPGQSLTLIATANQGSEATYESGFVIDKFPISRPNLTFSTLTVSNMSPEDSSIYLCSVGWDRGRTEAFFGQGTRLTVV.

This clonotype appeared a few times. This sequence joins TRBV2 and TRBJ2-1, with D unresolved. V was clipped by 6 bases and J by 4 bases, with 13 bases between them. The CDR3 length is 14 residues. Germline V gene data show CDR1 as SNHLY and CDR2 as FYNNEI. The CDR3 nucleotides read TGTGCCAGCAGAGACACTTATTCTTACAATGAGCAGTTCTTC. This sequence encodes CASRDTYSYNEQFF. Variable domain in full (rest from reference TRBV2 and TRBJ2-1): EPEVTQTPSHQVTQMGQEVILRCVPISNHLYFYWYRQILGQKVEFLVSFYNNEISEKSEIFDDQFSVERPDGSNFTLKIRSTKLEDSAMYFCASRDTYSYNEQFFGPGTRLTVL.